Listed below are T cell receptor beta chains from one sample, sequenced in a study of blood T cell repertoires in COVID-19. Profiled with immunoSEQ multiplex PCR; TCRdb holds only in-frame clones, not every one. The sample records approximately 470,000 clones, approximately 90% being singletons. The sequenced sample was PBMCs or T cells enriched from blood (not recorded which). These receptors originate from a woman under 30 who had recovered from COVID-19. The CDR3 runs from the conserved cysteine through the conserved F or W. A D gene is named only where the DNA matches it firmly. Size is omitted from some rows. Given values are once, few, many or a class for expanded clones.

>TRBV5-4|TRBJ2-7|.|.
CASSLGGGHSSYEQYF
TGTGCCAGCAGCTTGGGCGGGGGACATAGCTCCTACGAGCAGTACTTC
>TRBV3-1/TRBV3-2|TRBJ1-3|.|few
CASSQGARGNTIYF
TGTGCCAGCAGCCAAGGGGCTCGCGGAAACACCATATATTTT
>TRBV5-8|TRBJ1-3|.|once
CASSPDVGRNTIYF
TGTGCCAGCAGCCCCGACGTGGGCCGAAACACCATATATTTT
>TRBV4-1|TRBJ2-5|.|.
CASSQGTGSGQETQYF
TGCGCCAGCAGCCAAGGCACAGGGTCGGGACAAGAGACCCAGTACTTC
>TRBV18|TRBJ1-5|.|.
CASSQGWGGPDQPQHF
TGTGCCAGCTCTCAGGGATGGGGGGGCCCGGATCAGCCCCAGCATTTT
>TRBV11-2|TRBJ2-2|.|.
CASTPGAGELFF
TGTGCCAGCACCCCCGGAGCTGGGGAGCTGTTTTTT
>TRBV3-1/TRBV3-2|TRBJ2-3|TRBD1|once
CASSLRQGTDTQYF
TGTGCCAGCAGCCTTAGACAGGGGACAGATACGCAGTATTTT
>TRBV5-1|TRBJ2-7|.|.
CASRAGTLYEQYF
TGCGCCAGCAGGGCAGGGACTCTCTACGAGCAGTACTTC
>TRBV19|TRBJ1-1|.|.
CASSTGPPSGAEAFF
TGTGCCAGTAGCACTGGACCCCCCTCGGGGGCTGAAGCTTTCTTT
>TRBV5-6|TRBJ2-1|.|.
CASSPGVYNEQFF
TGTGCCAGCAGCCCGGGGGTATACAATGAGCAGTTCTTC
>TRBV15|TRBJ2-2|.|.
CATSRGGGLNTGELFF
TGTGCCACCAGCAGGGGCGGGGGCCTAAACACCGGGGAGCTGTTTTTT
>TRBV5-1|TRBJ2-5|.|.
CASSLGQNQETQYF
TGCGCCAGCAGCTTGGGGCAGAACCAAGAGACCCAGTACTTC
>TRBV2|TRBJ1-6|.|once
CASSQEGPYNSPLHF
TGTGCCAGCAGCCAGGAGGGCCCCTATAATTCACCCCTCCACTTT
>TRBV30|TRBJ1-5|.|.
CAWSVQGPQHF
TGTGCCTGGAGTGTACAGGGGCCCCAGCATTTT
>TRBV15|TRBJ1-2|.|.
CATSSTPSGGSYGYTF
TGTGCCACCAGCAGTACACCCAGTGGGGGCTCGTATGGCTACACCTTC
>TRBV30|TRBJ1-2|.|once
CAWETGTEGYTF
TGTGCCTGGGAAACCGGGACTGAAGGCTACACCTTC
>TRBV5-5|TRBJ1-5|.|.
CASSLLGQPQHF
TGTGCCAGCAGCTTGCTAGGTCAGCCCCAGCATTTT
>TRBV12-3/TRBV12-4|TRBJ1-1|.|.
CASTPPGGGEAFF
TGTGCCAGCACCCCCCCCGGGGGAGGGGAAGCTTTCTTT
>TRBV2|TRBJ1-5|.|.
CASSYQGSPNQPQHF
TGTGCCAGCAGTTATCAGGGGTCGCCTAATCAGCCCCAGCATTTT
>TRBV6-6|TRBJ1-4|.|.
CASSYARGGPNEKLFF
TGTGCCAGCAGTTACGCGAGGGGGGGCCCTAATGAAAAACTGTTTTTT
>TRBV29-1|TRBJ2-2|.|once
CSADSTGELFF
TGCAGCGCGGACAGTACCGGGGAGCTGTTTTTT
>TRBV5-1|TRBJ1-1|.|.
CASSPREGDTEAFF
TGCGCCAGCAGCCCTCGTGAGGGGGACACTGAAGCTTTCTTT
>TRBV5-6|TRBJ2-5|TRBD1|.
CASSLKGQGAEETQYF
TGTGCCAGCAGCTTGAAGGGACAGGGGGCCGAGGAGACCCAGTACTTC
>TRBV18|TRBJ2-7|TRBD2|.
CASSPASGVGRYEQYF
TGTGCCAGCTCACCGGCCAGCGGGGTGGGTAGGTACGAGCAGTACTTC
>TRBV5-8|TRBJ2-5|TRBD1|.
CASSPWAGGRETQYF
TGTGCCAGCAGCCCCTGGGCAGGGGGCAGAGAGACCCAGTACTTC
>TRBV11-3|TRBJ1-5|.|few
CASRRGWSNQPQHF
TGTGCCAGCAGACGAGGGTGGAGCAATCAGCCCCAGCATTTT
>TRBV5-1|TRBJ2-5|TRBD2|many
CASSLVSGGAEETQYF
TGCGCCAGCAGCTTGGTTAGCGGGGGGGCCGAGGAGACCCAGTACTTC
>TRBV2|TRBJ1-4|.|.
CASSGEGAEGEKLFF
TGTGCCAGCAGTGGAGAAGGCGCGGAAGGAGAAAAACTGTTTTTT
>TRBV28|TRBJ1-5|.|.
CASSQSNQPQHF
TGTGCCAGCAGTCAGAGCAATCAGCCCCAGCATTTT
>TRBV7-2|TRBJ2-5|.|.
CASSLPEEGQYF
TGTGCCAGCAGCCTCCCGGAGGAGGGCCAGTACTTC
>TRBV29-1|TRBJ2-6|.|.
CSVMALAGANVLTF
TGCAGCGTGATGGCCCTAGCTGGGGCCAACGTCCTGACTTTC
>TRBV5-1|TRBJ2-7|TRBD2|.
CASSPGLAGDLHEQYF
TGCGCCAGCAGCCCGGGACTAGCGGGGGATCTACACGAGCAGTACTTC
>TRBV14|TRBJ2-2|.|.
CASSQIDGELFF
TGTGCCAGCAGCCAAATAGACGGGGAGCTGTTTTTT
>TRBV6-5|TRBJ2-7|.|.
CASRPGSTYEQYF
TGTGCCAGCAGGCCGGGGTCCACCTACGAGCAGTACTTC
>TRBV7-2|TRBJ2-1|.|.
CASSLDPRGNEQFF
TGTGCCAGCAGCTTAGACCCGAGGGGGAATGAGCAGTTCTTC
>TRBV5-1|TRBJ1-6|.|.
CASNPGENNSPLHF
TGCGCCAGCAATCCCGGGGAAAACAATTCACCCCTCCACTTT
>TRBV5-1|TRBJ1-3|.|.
CASRVGLEGRNTIYF
TGCGCCAGCAGGGTGGGGCTGGAGGGCCGAAACACCATATATTTT
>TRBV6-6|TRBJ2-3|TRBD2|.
CASSPTSGGAVDADTQYF
TGTGCCAGCAGTCCGACTAGCGGGGGGGCCGTAGACGCAGATACGCAGTATTTT
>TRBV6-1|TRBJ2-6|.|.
CASSEARNPGANVLTF
TGTGCCAGCAGTGAAGCGAGGAACCCTGGGGCCAACGTCCTGACTTTC
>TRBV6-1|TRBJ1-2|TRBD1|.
CASSEGGQGYGYTF
TGTGCCAGCAGTGAAGGCGGACAGGGCTATGGCTACACCTTC
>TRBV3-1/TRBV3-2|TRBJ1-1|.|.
CASTLGGVTEAFF
TGTGCCAGCACGTTGGGCGGGGTTACTGAAGCTTTCTTT
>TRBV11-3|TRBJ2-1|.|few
CASSTPGVEEQFF
TGTGCCAGCAGCACCCCCGGCGTGGAGGAGCAGTTCTTC
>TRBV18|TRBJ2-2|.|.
CASSQSPGGTGELFF
TGTGCCAGCTCACAAAGCCCCGGAGGGACCGGGGAGCTGTTTTTT
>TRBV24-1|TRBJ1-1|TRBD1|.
CATSLDRAMNTEAFF
TGTGCCACCAGTTTAGACAGGGCGATGAACACTGAAGCTTTCTTT
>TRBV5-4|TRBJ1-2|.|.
CASSLAQQGSYGYTF
TGTGCCAGCAGCTTGGCCCAACAGGGAAGTTATGGCTACACCTTC
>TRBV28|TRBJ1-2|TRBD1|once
CASSPTGGYGYTF
TGTGCCAGCAGCCCAACAGGGGGATATGGCTACACCTTC
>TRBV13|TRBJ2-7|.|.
CASSHRQSYEQYF
TGTGCCAGCAGCCACCGACAGTCCTACGAGCAGTACTTC
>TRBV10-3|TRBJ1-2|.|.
CAISDNINYGYTF
TGTGCCATCAGTGATAACATTAACTATGGCTACACCTTC
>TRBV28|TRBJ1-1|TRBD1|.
CASSSFGGGDRRAEAFF
TGTGCCAGCAGTTCGTTCGGCGGGGGGGACAGGAGGGCTGAAGCTTTCTTT
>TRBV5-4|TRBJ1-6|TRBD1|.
CASSPGDRVDSPLHF
TGTGCCAGCAGCCCGGGGGACAGGGTCGATTCACCCCTCCACTTT
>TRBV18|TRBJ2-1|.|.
CASSDPTSFHEQFF
TGTGCCAGCTCCGACCCTACTAGTTTCCATGAGCAGTTCTTC
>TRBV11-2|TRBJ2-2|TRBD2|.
CASSLDGGIDGELFF
TGTGCCAGCAGCTTAGACGGGGGGATTGACGGGGAGCTGTTTTTT
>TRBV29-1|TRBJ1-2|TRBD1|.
CSVEETGGIGYTF
TGCAGCGTTGAAGAGACAGGGGGAATTGGCTACACCTTC
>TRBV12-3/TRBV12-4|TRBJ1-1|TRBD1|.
CASIRTGNTEAFF
TGTGCCAGCATACGGACAGGGAACACTGAAGCTTTCTTT
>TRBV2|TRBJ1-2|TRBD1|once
CASRQTGDYYGYTF
TGTGCCAGCAGACAAACAGGGGATTACTATGGCTACACCTTC
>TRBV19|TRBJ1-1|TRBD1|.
CASTDTKGALNTEAFF
TGTGCCAGTACTGATACCAAGGGGGCGTTGAACACTGAAGCTTTCTTT
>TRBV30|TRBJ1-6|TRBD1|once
CAWRETGGAGPLHF
TGTGCCTGGAGGGAAACAGGGGGCGCGGGGCCCCTCCACTTT